Below, 15 T cell receptor beta chains from the same sample are listed, as sequenced in a study of cytomegalovirus exposure and HLA in healthy donors. It was with 60 Vbeta and 13 Jbeta primers that the PCR ran. The data were produced by immunoSEQ multiplex PCR, yet TCRdb's version contains in-frame clones alone and is incomplete. The sample records 180,000 or so clones, about three quarters being singletons. Input material: PBMCs. These receptors all come from a woman aged 60 to 75 in good health and CMV-seropositive.

This clone was recorded a few times. The genes are TRBV5-1 and TRBJ1-6, with 8 bases identical to TRBD1. Germline CDR1 is SGHRS and CDR2 is YFSETQ. CDR3 length equals 14 residues. The J segment lost 8 bases and the V segment lost 3 bases, leaving 4 bases of the junction unmatched. The CDR3 protein is CASSSDRADSPLHF. CDR3 nucleotides: TGCGCCAGCAGCTCGGACAGGGCTGATTCACCCCTCCACTTT. Supplemented by reference TRBV5-1 and TRBJ1-6, the full variable domain reads KAGVTQTPRYLIKTRGQQVTLSCSPISGHRSVSWYQQTPGQGLQFLFEYFSETQRNKGNFPGRFSGRQFSNSRSEMNVSTLELGDSALYLCASSSDRADSPLHFGNGTRLTVT.

This clone came up many times. The chain combines TRBV6-6 with TRBJ1-2; TRBD1 is a possible D gene (6 bases). The CDR3 sequence is 13 residues long. Germline V lookup: CDR1 MNHNY, CDR2 SVGAGI (reference sequence). Trimming cost V 8 bases and J 6 bases, with 16 bases left between them. CDR3 loop: CASGIGGLDGYTF. In DNA, the CDR3 is TGTGCCAGCGGCATTGGGGGCCTTGATGGCTACACCTTC.

The chain is built from TRBV27 and TRBJ1-5; 8 nucleotides line up with TRBD1. After removal of 6 bases from V and 4 bases from J, the junction contained 11 bases not matched to a gene. CDR1 is MNHEY, CDR2 SMNVEV, per germline (reference sequence). The CDR3 runs 16 residues. Here the CDR3 reads CASSFSQGAGNQPQHF. The CDR3 DNA is TGTGCCAGCAGCTTTTCGCAGGGGGCGGGTAATCAGCCCCAGCATTTT.

This chain's CDR3 is CAIRVNGLNTEAFF. The DNA of the CDR3 is TGTGCCATTCGGGTTAACGGGTTGAACACTGAAGCTTTCTTT. V and J are TRBV10-3 and TRBJ1-1; no definite D call. The CDR3 is 14 residues long. V lost 9 bases, J lost 0 bases, and 14 bases lay in between. Germline CDR1 is ENHRY and CDR2 is SYGVKD.

This clone came up once. The chain is built from TRBV5-1 and TRBJ2-1; D is uncertain. The CDR3 consists of 15 residues. The germline V gene has CDR1 SGHRS and CDR2 YFSETQ. Trimming stripped 0 bases from V and 4 bases from J, with 11 bases between. As DNA, the CDR3 is TGCGCCAGCAGCTTGGCTATGATGGTATACAATGAGCAGTTCTTC. Translating it yields CASSLAMMVYNEQFF. The variable domain in full, with the rest retrieved from reference TRBV5-1 and TRBJ2-1, is KAGVTQTPRYLIKTRGQQVTLSCSPISGHRSVSWYQQTPGQGLQFLFEYFSETQRNKGNFPGRFSGRQFSNSRSEMNVSTLELGDSALYLCASSLAMMVYNEQFFGPGTRLTVL.

The genes are TRBV20-1 and TRBJ1-2; D gene ambiguous. CDR1 is DFQATT, CDR2 SNEGSKA, per germline (reference sequence). Trimming pared 8 bases from V and 6 bases from J, leaving 13 bases between. The CDR3 length is 11 residues. The CDR3 loop is CSQRGEHGYTF. The DNA of the CDR3 is TGCAGTCAGAGAGGAGAGCATGGCTACACCTTC.

This clone was picked up a small number of times. This chain connects TRBV28 to TRBJ2-5; TRBD2 aligns across 12 bases. The CDR3 extends over 19 amino acids. The V gene end was trimmed by 7 bases and the J gene end by 7 bases; junction bases not matched to a gene: 22. Germline V gene data show CDR1 as MDHEN and CDR2 as SYDVKM. The CDR3 loop reads CASTPARALAGGPFGTQYF. Here the CDR3 DNA reads TGTGCCAGCACCCCGGCGAGGGCCCTAGCGGGAGGGCCGTTTGGGACCCAGTACTTC.

This chain uses TRBV5-1 with TRBJ2-5; 10 bases are shared with TRBD2. The DNA end favors TRBJ2-7, so the J call may be wrong. The CDR3 is 20 residues long. The V gene's germline CDR1 is SGHRS and CDR2 YFSETQ. DNA for the CDR3: TGCGCCAGCAGCTTTGTCTCTAGCGGGAGCGGAATTAGGAGCTCCTACGAGCAGTACTTC. It translates to CASSFVSSGSGIRSSYEQYF.

The rearrangement uses TRBV7-3 and TRBJ1-2, with D possibly TRBD1 on 6 matching bases. Deletions cut 5 bases from V and 2 bases from J, with 9 bases between. The CDR3 extends over 13 amino acids. From germline, CDR1 is SGHTA and CDR2 FQGTGA. In DNA form, the CDR3 reads TGTGCCAGCAGCCCCGGACAGAACTATGGCTACACCTTC. The encoded protein is CASSPGQNYGYTF.

This clone appeared a single time. V and J are TRBV27 and TRBJ1-5; 7 nucleotides match TRBD1. Losses at the gene ends were 0 bases for V and 1 base for J; bases not matched to a gene: 6. Germline CDR1 and CDR2: MNHEY and SMNVEV (reference sequence). The CDR3 is 17 residues long. The CDR3 region has the DNA TGTGCCAGCAGTTTATCGTCGAGCAGGGGGAGCAATCAGCCCCAGCATTTT. This gives the protein CASSLSSSRGSNQPQHF.

This chain links TRBV18 with TRBJ2-7; 8 nucleotides line up with TRBD1. The germline CDR1 and CDR2 sequences are KGHSH and LQKENI. Trimming took 4 bases from V and 3 from J; bases not matched to a gene: 5. The CDR3 consists of 14 residues. The CDR3 protein is CASSHDRGGYEQYF. The CDR3 coding sequence is TGTGCCAGCTCACATGACAGGGGAGGCTACGAGCAGTACTTC. Filled out from reference TRBV18 and TRBJ2-7, the complete variable domain reads NAGVMQNPRHLVRRRGQEARLRCSPMKGHSHVYWYRQLPEEGLKFMVYLQKENIIDESGMPKERFSAEFPKEGPSILRIQQVVRGDSAAYFCASSHDRGGYEQYFGPGTRLTVT.

V gene TRBV30 combines with J gene TRBJ1-5; no definite D call. Between the trimmed V and J ends, which lost 4 bases and 2 bases, there was a span of 12 bases. CDR1 and CDR2 (germline): GTSNPN, SVGIG (reference sequence). The CDR3 length is 14 residues. For the CDR3, the DNA is TGTGCCTGGAAGGTGGGCACCGGCAATCAGCCCCAGCATTTT. It yields the protein CAWKVGTGNQPQHF.

Written as DNA, the CDR3 is TGTGCCAGCAGAAGGGCAGGGGATAAGTTGGACTATGGCTACACCTTC. It encodes CASRRAGDKLDYGYTF. V is TRBV5-8 and J is TRBJ1-2, with D tentatively TRBD1 (6 bases). The CDR3 loop spans 16 amino acids. Deletions cut 5 bases from V and 3 bases from J, with 20 bases between. The V gene's germline CDR1 is SGHTS and CDR2 YDEGEE.

In its sample, this clone was seen a few times. The chain carries TRBV29-1 and TRBJ1-5; TRBD1 might be the D (6 bases). The germline V gene encodes CDR1 SQVTM and CDR2 ANQGSEA. Trimming stripped 2 bases from V and 4 bases from J, with 9 bases between. The CDR3 sequence is 13 residues long. The CDR3 region has the DNA TGCAGCGTTGAATCAGGGGCAAATCAGCCCCAGCATTTT. It specifies CSVESGANQPQHF.

This clone has a handful of counts. The chain has TRBV21-1 and TRBJ2-7; the table calls TRBD1, which could not be checked here. TRBV21-1 is a pseudogene locus. This CDR3 contains 14 residues. CDR3 nucleotides: TGTGCCAGCAGACCCGGACAGCTAAGCAACGAGCAGTACTTC. Its translation is CASRPGQLSNEQYF.